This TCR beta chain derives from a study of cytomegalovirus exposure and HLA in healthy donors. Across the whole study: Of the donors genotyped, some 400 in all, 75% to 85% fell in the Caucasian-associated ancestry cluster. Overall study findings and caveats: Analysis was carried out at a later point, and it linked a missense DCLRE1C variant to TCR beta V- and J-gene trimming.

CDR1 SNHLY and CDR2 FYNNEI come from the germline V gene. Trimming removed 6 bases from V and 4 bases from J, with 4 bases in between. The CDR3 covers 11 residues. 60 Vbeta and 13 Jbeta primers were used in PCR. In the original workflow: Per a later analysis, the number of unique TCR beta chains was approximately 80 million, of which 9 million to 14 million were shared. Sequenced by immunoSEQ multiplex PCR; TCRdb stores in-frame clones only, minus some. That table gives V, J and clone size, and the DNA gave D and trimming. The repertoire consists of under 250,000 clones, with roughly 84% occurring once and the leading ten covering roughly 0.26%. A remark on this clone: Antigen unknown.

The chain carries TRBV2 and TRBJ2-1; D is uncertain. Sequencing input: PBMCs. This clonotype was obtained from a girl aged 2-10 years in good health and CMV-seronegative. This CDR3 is CASSLYNEQFF. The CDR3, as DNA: TGTGCCAGCAGCCTATACAATGAGCAGTTCTTC.